These 23 T cell receptor beta chains were sequenced from one sample in a study of identical twins. TCRdb itself ran the 5' RACE reads through MiXCR, one entry per CDR3 protein. Of some 790,000 distinct CDR3 sequences listed, around a sixth were seen once; the top ten hold under 15%. Another study also made use of these data, one on T cells expressing NK-cell markers.

Sequencing was carried out using PBMCs. The receptors were sampled from a young woman in good health.

The V gene is TRBV20-1, the J gene TRBJ2-5, with a weak D call TRBD2 (5 bases). Germline CDR1 DFQATT, CDR2 SNEGSKA (reference sequence). This CDR3 spans 13 amino acids. Trimming shortened V by 3 bases and J by 1 base, and 9 bases separated the two germline ends. The chain's CDR3 is CSARLTSQETQYF. CDR3 coding DNA: TGCAGTGCTAGGCTAACTAGCCAAGAGACCCAGTACTTC.

This clonotype has ten or more counts. The V and J genes are TRBV28 and TRBJ1-2; TRBD1 agrees at 8 bases. The trim removed 3 bases at V and 6 bases at J, leaving 3 bases unmatched. Germline values: CDR1 MDHEN, CDR2 SYDVKM. The CDR3 runs to 13 residues. The chain's CDR3 is CASSFGQGHGYTF. For the CDR3, the DNA is TGTGCCAGCAGTTTCGGACAGGGTCATGGCTACACCTTC.

This chain connects TRBV11-2 to TRBJ2-1; no reliable D call. The V gene lost 1 base and the J gene lost 10 bases, with 8 bases spanning the gap. This CDR3 is 12 amino acids long. Germline CDR1 and CDR2: SGHAT and FQNNGV. The CDR3 here is CASSLVHGEQFF. The CDR3 DNA reads as TGTGCCAGCAGCTTAGTTCACGGGGAGCAGTTCTTC.

The genes are TRBV7-2 and TRBJ2-7; D is tentatively TRBD1 or TRBD2 (6 bases each). The ends were cut back, 0 bases at V and 3 bases at J, with 12 bases in the middle. The germline V gene encodes CDR1 SGHTA and CDR2 FQGNSA. CDR3 length equals 15 residues. CDR3 in DNA: TGTGCCAGCAGCTTAGCGGGGGGCTACGACTACGAGCAGTACTTC. Its translation: CASSLAGGYDYEQYF.

This clonotype was counted many times. The V gene is TRBV20-1, the J gene TRBJ1-2; unclear D gene. The CDR3 spans 14 residues. Trimming removed 6 bases at V and 6 bases at J, with 20 bases between. Per the germline V gene, CDR1 is DFQATT and CDR2 is SNEGSKA (reference sequence). CDR3: CSALVTPPGNGYTF. CDR3 bases: TGCAGTGCCCTGGTAACACCCCCGGGGAATGGCTACACCTTC.

This clonotype has just a few counts. The chain carries TRBV29-1 and TRBJ2-3; TRBD2 matches at 7 bases. Losses at the gene ends were 2 bases for V and 10 bases for J; bases not matched to a gene: 12. Germline lookup yields CDR1 SQVTM and CDR2 ANQGSEA. The CDR3 contains 14 residues. The CDR3 reads CSVEREGTIVAQYF. The CDR3 DNA sequence: TGCAGCGTTGAAAGGGAGGGGACGATAGTTGCGCAGTATTTT.

This clonotype was recorded a few times. This chain uses TRBV20-1 with TRBJ2-2; 13 nucleotides match TRBD2. CDR1 DFQATT and CDR2 SNEGSKA come from the germline V gene (reference sequence). V shed 6 bases and J 1 base; nucleotides not matched to a gene: 8. This CDR3 contains 17 residues. CDR3 coding DNA: TGCAGTGCCAGACCGGGACTAGCGGGATTGAACACCGGGGAGCTGTTTTTT. Protein: CSARPGLAGLNTGELFF.

CDR3 nucleotides: TGTGCCAGCAGCTTTTCCGGGACAGGGGACACCATATATTTT. Residues: CASSFSGTGDTIYF. The rearrangement joins TRBV7-9 to TRBJ1-3; TRBD1 aligns across 10 bases. Germline CDR1 and CDR2: SEHNR and FQNEAQ (reference sequence). This CDR3 region has 14 residues. V lost 3 bases, J lost 8 bases, and 4 bases stayed unmatched.

V is TRBV7-3 and J is TRBJ1-2; 9 nucleotides agree with TRBD1. The length of the CDR3 is 16 residues. Losses at the gene ends were 1 base for V and 5 bases for J; bases not matched to a gene: 8. Per the germline V gene, CDR1 is SGHTA and CDR2 is FQGTGA. Here the CDR3 reads CASSLSPGTGSYGYTF. The CDR3 DNA follows: TGTGCCAGCAGCTTAAGTCCCGGGACAGGGAGTTATGGCTACACCTTC.

The CDR3 DNA follows: TGCAGCGCCCACAGGGACGGGACCGACACTGAAGCTTTCTTT. Its translation is CSAHRDGTDTEAFF. The V and J genes are TRBV29-1 and TRBJ1-1; possible D gene TRBD1, 6 bases. This CDR3 contains 14 residues. The germline V and J ends were trimmed by 7 bases and 3 bases, with 18 bases remaining between them. CDR1 and CDR2 (germline): SQVTM, ANQGSEA.

The rearrangement uses TRBV7-9 and TRBJ1-1, with D hard to call. CDR1 SEHNR and CDR2 FQNEAQ come from the germline V gene (reference sequence). Trimming stripped 0 bases from V and 1 base from J, with 12 bases between. The CDR3 is 16 residues long. The CDR3 coding sequence is TGTGCCAGCAGCTTAGCTGGCGAAGGGCCGAACACTGAAGCTTTCTTT. Protein: CASSLAGEGPNTEAFF. Filled out from reference TRBV7-9 and TRBJ1-1, the complete variable domain reads DTGVSQNPRHKITKRGQNVTFRCDPISEHNRLYWYRQTLGQGPEFLTYFQNEAQLEKSRLLSDRFSAERPKGSFSTLEIQRTEQGDSAMYLCASSLAGEGPNTEAFFGQGTRLTVV.

This clonotype has only a few counts. For the CDR3, the DNA is TGTGCCAGCAGCTTAGGTGCGGGGGAGTCCTACAATGAGCAGTTCTTC. Translating gives CASSLGAGESYNEQFF. The V and J genes are TRBV7-3 and TRBJ2-1; 7 bases fit TRBD2. J lost 1 base, V lost 2 bases, and 5 bases had no gene match. This CDR3 region has 16 residues. Germline V gene data show CDR1 as SGHTA and CDR2 as FQGTGA. Drawing the rest from reference TRBV7-3 and TRBJ2-1, the complete variable domain is GAGVSQTPSNKVTEKGKYVELRCDPISGHTALYWYRQSLGQGPEFLIYFQGTGAADDSGLPNDRFFAVRPEGSVSTLKIQRTERGDSAVYLCASSLGAGESYNEQFFGPGTRLTVL.

The chain combines TRBV18 with TRBJ2-7; D tentatively fits TRBD1 or TRBD2 (5 bases each). This CDR3 has 15 residues. The germline gives CDR1 KGHSH, CDR2 LQKENI. Trimming shortened V by 2 bases and J by 5 bases, and 16 bases separated the two germline ends. The CDR3 sequence: CASSPEGQGGHEQYF. The CDR3 coding sequence is TGTGCCAGCTCACCAGAGGGGCAGGGTGGCCACGAGCAGTACTTC.

The sample holds a few counts of this clonotype. CDR3 in DNA: TGTGCCAGCAGCTTAACTGGGGCCCCCGGGGAGCTGTTTTTT. Translating gives CASSLTGAPGELFF. The chain employs TRBV7-3 and TRBJ2-2; tentatively, D is TRBD1 (5 bases). The CDR3 is 14 amino acids. The V gene's germline CDR1 is SGHTA and CDR2 FQGTGA. V lost 0 bases and J lost 6, with 8 bases in between.

This chain joins TRBV7-6 and TRBJ2-1; 11 bases match TRBD2. The CDR3 has 16 residues. CDR1 SGHVS and CDR2 FNYEAQ come from the germline V gene. The J segment lost 7 bases and the V segment lost 5 bases, leaving 10 bases of the junction unmatched. CDR3 DNA: TGTGCCAGCAGCCCCAATAGCGGGAGGGCCAGGAATGAGCAGTTCTTC. This encodes CASSPNSGRARNEQFF.

This rearrangement joins TRBV6-1 to TRBJ1-1; D is uncertain. Trimming shortened V by 10 bases and J by 0 bases, and 18 bases separated the two germline ends. There are 15 residues in the CDR3. In germline, CDR1 is MNHNS, CDR2 SASEGT. CDR3 amino acids: CATLLEGGMNTEAFF. The CDR3 coding sequence is TGTGCCACCCTGTTAGAGGGAGGCATGAACACTGAAGCTTTCTTT.

The chain employs TRBV4-3 and TRBJ2-7; D gene unclear. The CDR3 length is 15 residues. With 0 bases removed from V and 3 bases from J, the gap between germline ends came to 12 bases. Germline V lookup: CDR1 LGHNA, CDR2 YSLEER. The CDR3 DNA is TGCGCCAGCAGCCAAGATCTCACTGCCGTCTACGAGCAGTACTTC. As protein: CASSQDLTAVYEQYF.

This clonotype has just a few counts. The chain carries TRBV5-1 and TRBJ2-1; possible D gene TRBD1, 5 bases. CDR3 length equals 17 residues. V lost 4 bases to trimming and J lost 4 bases, with 21 bases between them. From germline, CDR1 is SGHRS and CDR2 YFSETQ. CDR3 sequence: CASSPRQTTSTYNEQFF. CDR3 coding DNA: TGCGCCAGCAGCCCCCGACAGACAACTTCTACATACAATGAGCAGTTCTTC.

The chain has TRBV3-1 and TRBJ2-1, with 10 bases matching TRBD2. Unmatched junction bases numbered 7, after V lost 10 bases and J lost 7 bases. Germline V CDR1 and CDR2: LGHDT, YNNKEL (reference sequence). The length of the CDR3 is 13 residues. The CDR3 DNA sequence: TGTGCCACCGGGACTAGCGCTGGGAATGAGCAGTTCTTC. Protein sequence: CATGTSAGNEQFF.

CDR3 coding DNA: TGCAGCGCCCTTGACCGGAATGAGCAGTTCTTC. Protein sequence: CSALDRNEQFF. The chain employs TRBV29-1 and TRBJ2-1; D unclear. The CDR3 is 11 amino acids. Per germline, CDR1 SQVTM and CDR2 ANQGSEA. V was clipped by 7 bases and J by 7 bases, with 11 bases between them.

This clonotype has more than one count but fewer than ten. The J gene is TRBJ2-3, the V gene TRBV12-3 or TRBV12-4; 8 bases align to TRBD1. CDR3 size: 13 residues. V trimming: 6 bases; J trimming: 6 bases; junction bases outside the gene matches: 5. The CDR3 reads CASSGQGFDTQYF. The CDR3 nucleotides are TGTGCCAGCAGCGGACAGGGATTTGATACGCAGTATTTT.

The chain employs TRBV20-1 and TRBJ2-1; D not certain. The CDR3 is 14 amino acids. Per the germline V gene, CDR1 is DFQATT and CDR2 is SNEGSKA (reference sequence). V gave up 0 bases and J gave up 7 bases, with 13 bases separating them. CDR3 DNA: TGCAGTGCTAGAGATCACAGACTGCAGAATGAGCAGTTCTTC. This sequence encodes CSARDHRLQNEQFF.

This clonotype was found a few times. The chain employs TRBV9 and TRBJ1-2, with D unclear. Trimming stripped 0 bases from V and 7 bases from J, with 10 bases between. The CDR3 covers 13 residues. The germline gives CDR1 SGDLS, CDR2 YYNGEE. CDR3 coding DNA: TGTGCCAGCAGCGTAGAACGGGCGGGTGGCTACACCTTC. This codes for CASSVERAGGYTF.